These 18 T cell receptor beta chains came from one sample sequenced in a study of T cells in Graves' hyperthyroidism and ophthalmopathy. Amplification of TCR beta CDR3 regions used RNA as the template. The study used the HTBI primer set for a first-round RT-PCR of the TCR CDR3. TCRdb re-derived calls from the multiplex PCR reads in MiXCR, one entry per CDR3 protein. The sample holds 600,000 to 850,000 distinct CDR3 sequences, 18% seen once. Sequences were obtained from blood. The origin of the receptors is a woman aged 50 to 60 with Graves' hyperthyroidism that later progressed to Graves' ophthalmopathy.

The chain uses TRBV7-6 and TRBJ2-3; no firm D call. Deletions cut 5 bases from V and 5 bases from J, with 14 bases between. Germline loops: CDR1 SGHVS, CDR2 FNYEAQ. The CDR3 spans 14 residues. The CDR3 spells CASSLDLPGDTQYF. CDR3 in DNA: TGTGCCAGCAGCCTCGACCTCCCCGGAGATACGCAGTATTTT.

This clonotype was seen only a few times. The CDR3 here is CASNTGTGAYGYTF. The CDR3 coding sequence is TGTGCCAGCAATACCGGGACAGGGGCCTATGGCTACACCTTC. The rearrangement links TRBV19 to TRBJ1-2; the match to TRBD1 covers 10 bases. Germline assignment: CDR1 LNHDA and CDR2 SQIVND (reference sequence). V was pared by 9 bases and J by 4 bases, with 8 bases of the junction left unmatched. The CDR3 totals 14 residues.

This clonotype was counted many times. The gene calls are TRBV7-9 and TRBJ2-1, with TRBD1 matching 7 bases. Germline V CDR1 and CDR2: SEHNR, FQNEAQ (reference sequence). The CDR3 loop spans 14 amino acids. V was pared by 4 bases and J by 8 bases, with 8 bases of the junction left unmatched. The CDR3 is CASSYLTGKHEQFF. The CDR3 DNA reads TGTGCCAGCAGCTACCTGACAGGGAAGCATGAGCAGTTCTTC.

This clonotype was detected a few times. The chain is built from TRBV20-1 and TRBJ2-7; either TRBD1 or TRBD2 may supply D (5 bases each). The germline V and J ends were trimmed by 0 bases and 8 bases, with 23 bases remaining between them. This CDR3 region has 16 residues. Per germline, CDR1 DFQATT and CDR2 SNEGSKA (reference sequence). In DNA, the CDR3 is TGCAGTGCTAGAGATCGGGCCCCCGGGACGGGTTTTAAGCAGTACTTC. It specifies CSARDRAPGTGFKQYF.

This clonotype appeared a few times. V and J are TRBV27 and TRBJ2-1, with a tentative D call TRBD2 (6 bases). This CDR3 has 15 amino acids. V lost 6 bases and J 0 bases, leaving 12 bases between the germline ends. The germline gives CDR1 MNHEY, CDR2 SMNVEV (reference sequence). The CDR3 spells CASSHRGSSYNEQFF. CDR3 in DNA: TGTGCCAGCAGCCACCGGGGGAGCTCCTACAATGAGCAGTTCTTC.

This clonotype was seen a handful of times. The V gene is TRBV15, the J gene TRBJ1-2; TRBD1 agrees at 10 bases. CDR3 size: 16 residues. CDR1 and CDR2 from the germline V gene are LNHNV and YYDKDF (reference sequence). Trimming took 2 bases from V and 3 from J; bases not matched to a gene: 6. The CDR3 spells CATSRPGQGFDYGYTF. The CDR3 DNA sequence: TGTGCCACCAGCAGACCGGGACAGGGGTTCGACTATGGCTACACCTTC.

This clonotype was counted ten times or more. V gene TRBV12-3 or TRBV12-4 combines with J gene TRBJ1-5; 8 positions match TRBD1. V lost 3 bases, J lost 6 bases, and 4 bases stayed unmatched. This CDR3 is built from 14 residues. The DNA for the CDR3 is TGTGCCAGCAGTTTCACAGGGGGAAGTCAGCCCCAGCATTTT. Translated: CASSFTGGSQPQHF.

The CDR3 loop reads CASSLPEGGSPLHF. Here the CDR3 DNA reads TGTGCCAGCAGTTTACCCGAAGGGGGCTCACCCCTCCACTTT. The genes are TRBV27 and TRBJ1-6, with 7 bases matching TRBD1. The CDR3 sequence is 14 residues long. The ends lost 2 bases at V and 10 bases at J; junction bases unmatched: 5. Germline CDR1 MNHEY, CDR2 SMNVEV (reference sequence).

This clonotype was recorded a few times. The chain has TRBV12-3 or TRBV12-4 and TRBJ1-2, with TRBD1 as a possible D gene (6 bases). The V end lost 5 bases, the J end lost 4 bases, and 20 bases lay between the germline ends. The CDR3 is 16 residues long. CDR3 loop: CASSAGGVQGTYGYTF. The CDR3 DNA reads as TGTGCCAGCAGTGCGGGGGGGGTACAGGGTACCTATGGCTACACCTTC.

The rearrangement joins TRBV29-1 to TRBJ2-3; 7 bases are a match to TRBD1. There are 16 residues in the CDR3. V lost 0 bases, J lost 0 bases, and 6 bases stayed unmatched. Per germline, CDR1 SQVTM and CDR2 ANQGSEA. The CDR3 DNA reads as TGCAGCGTTGAAGACCCCCGGGACAGAAGCACAGATACGCAGTATTTT. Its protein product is CSVEDPRDRSTDTQYF.

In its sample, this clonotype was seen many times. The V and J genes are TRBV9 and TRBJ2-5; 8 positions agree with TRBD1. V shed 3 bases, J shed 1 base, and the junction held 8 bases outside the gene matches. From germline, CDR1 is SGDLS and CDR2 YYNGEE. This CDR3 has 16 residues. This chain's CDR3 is CASSDSGTGVQETQYF. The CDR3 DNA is TGTGCCAGCAGCGACTCCGGGACAGGAGTCCAAGAGACCCAGTACTTC. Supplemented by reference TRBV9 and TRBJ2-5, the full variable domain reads DSGVTQTPKHLITATGQRVTLRCSPRSGDLSVYWYQQSLDQGLQFLIQYYNGEERAKGNILERFSAQQFPDLHSELNLSSLELGDSALYFCASSDSGTGVQETQYFGPGTRLLVL.

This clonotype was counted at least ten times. CDR3 sequence: CSVAKTGQNTEAFF. CDR3 bases: TGCAGCGTCGCTAAGACAGGGCAAAACACTGAAGCTTTCTTT. V is TRBV29-1 and J is TRBJ1-1; 7 bases line up with TRBD1. Germline V CDR1 and CDR2: SQVTM, ANQGSEA. V was clipped by 6 bases and J by 2 bases; unmatched bases: 9. There are 14 residues in the CDR3.

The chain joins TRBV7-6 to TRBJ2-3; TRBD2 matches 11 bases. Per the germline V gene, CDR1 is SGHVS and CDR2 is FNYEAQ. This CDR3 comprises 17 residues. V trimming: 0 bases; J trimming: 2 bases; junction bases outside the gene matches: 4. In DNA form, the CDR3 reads TGTGCCAGCAGCTTAGCGGTTAGCGGGGGGGCCACAGATACGCAGTATTTT. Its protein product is CASSLAVSGGATDTQYF.

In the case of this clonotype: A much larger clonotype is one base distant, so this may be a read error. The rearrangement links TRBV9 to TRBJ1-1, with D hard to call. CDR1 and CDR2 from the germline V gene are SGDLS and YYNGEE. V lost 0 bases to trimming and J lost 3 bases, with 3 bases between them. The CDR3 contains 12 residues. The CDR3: CASSVEDTEAFF. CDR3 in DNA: TGTGCCAGCAGCGTAGAGGACACTGAAGCTTTCTTT.

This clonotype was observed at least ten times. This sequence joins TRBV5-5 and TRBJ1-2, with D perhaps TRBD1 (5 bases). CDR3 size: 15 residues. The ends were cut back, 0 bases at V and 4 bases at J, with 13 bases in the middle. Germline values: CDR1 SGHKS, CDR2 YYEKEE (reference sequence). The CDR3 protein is CASSLGQGSTYGYTF. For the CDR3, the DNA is TGTGCCAGCAGCTTGGGGCAGGGTTCCACCTATGGCTACACCTTC.

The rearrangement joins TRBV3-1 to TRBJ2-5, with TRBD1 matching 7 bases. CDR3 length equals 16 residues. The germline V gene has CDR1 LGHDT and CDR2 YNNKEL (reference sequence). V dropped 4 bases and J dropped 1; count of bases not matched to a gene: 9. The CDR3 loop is CASSPQGPQFQETQYF. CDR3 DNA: TGTGCCAGCAGCCCACAGGGGCCACAATTCCAAGAGACCCAGTACTTC.

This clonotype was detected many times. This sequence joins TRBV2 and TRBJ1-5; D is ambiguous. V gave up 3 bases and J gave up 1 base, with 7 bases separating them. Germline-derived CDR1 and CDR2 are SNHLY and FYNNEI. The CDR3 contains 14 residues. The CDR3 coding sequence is TGTGCCAGCAGTGAGTACCAAAGCAATCAGCCCCAGCATTTT. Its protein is CASSEYQSNQPQHF.

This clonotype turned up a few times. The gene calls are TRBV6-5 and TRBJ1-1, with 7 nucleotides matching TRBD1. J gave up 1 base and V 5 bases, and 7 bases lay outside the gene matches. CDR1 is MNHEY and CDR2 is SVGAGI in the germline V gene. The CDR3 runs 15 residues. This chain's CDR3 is CASSERQGWNTEAFF. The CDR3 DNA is TGTGCCAGCAGTGAGCGACAGGGCTGGAACACTGAAGCTTTCTTT.